Listed here are 21 T cell receptor beta chains from one sample, sequenced in a study of T cells in women clearing cervical HPV infection. The data were produced by immunoSEQ multiplex PCR, yet TCRdb's version contains in-frame clones alone and is incomplete. The sample has fewer than 35,000 clones; the top ten hold about 7%. Sequenced input: blood buffy coat. The receptors derive from a woman aged 18 to 75 with a cervical HPV16 infection that either progressed to CIN3+ or cleared (not recorded which).

About this clone: The CDR3 goes on 3 residues after the read ends, and that part is filled in from the germline J gene. V is TRBV5-1 and J is TRBJ2-5; tentatively, D is TRBD1 or TRBD2 (5 bases each). The CDR3 runs 14 residues. V lost 0 bases and J 3 bases, leaving 9 bases between the germline ends. CDR1 SGHRS and CDR2 YFSETQ come from the germline V gene. The CDR3 DNA, read in part, is TGCGCCAGCAGCTTGGGACAGAGGGAAGAGACC. As protein: CASSLGQREET. The CDR3 in its entirety is CASSLGQREETQYF.

Remarks on this clone: The sequenced fragment ends 3 residues before the CDR3 boundary, so the rest is inferred from the germline J gene. The V call is TRBV2, the J call TRBJ1-1; D gene unclear. V was pared by 1 base and J by 5 bases, with 8 bases between. Germline CDR1 is SNHLY and CDR2 is FYNNEI. The CDR3 length is 13 residues. CDR3 amino acids: CASSEDIQTEAFF. The CDR3 bases that were read are TGTGCCAGCAGTGAAGATATACAAACTGAA.

Turning to this clone: The CDR3 end falls 3 residues outside the read, so it is completed with the germline J gene. The rearrangement joins TRBV7-2 to TRBJ2-1; 15 bases are shared with TRBD2. This CDR3 has 18 amino acids. CDR1 and CDR2 from the germline V gene are SGHTA and FQGNSA. V lost 0 bases and J lost 7; bases outside the gene matches: 7. The sequenced CDR3 bases are TGTGCCAGCAGCTTAGCAGGGAGGGGACTAGCGGGGGGAAATGAG. Protein sequence: CASSLAGRGLAGGNE. The whole CDR3 protein reads CASSLAGRGLAGGNEQFF.

Note on this clone: The read finishes 3 residues shy of the CDR3 end, and the germline J gene is used to complete it. This chain uses TRBV20-1 with TRBJ2-5; 11 bases map to TRBD2. V shed 6 bases and J 4 bases; nucleotides not matched to a gene: 22. Germline loops: CDR1 DFQATT, CDR2 SNEGSKA (reference sequence). The CDR3 is 19 residues long. Incomplete CDR3 DNA: TGCAGTGCCCTGTTTCTCAGTAGCGGGGGGGCCGGTTTTGTAGAGACC. Encoded protein: CSALFLSSGGAGFVET. The complete CDR3 protein is CSALFLSSGGAGFVETQYF.

About this clone itself: The read ends 3 residues before the CDR3 terminus; that terminus is restored from the germline J gene. J is TRBJ2-5 and V is TRBV13; the match to TRBD1 covers 7 bases. Germline assignment: CDR1 PRHDT and CDR2 FYEKMQ (reference sequence). The length of the CDR3 is 13 residues. CDR3: CASSSEQGSTQYF. CDR3 DNA, as far as it was read: TGTGCCAGCAGTTCCGAACAGGGGAGTACC.

About this clone: The read terminates 3 residues before the CDR3 end, so the remaining end is supplied by the germline J gene. The chain uses TRBV7-2 and TRBJ2-1, with a tentative D call TRBD2 (5 bases). The CDR3 consists of 15 residues. Germline CDR1 SGHTA, CDR2 FQGNSA. V lost 3 bases, J lost 0 bases, and 9 bases lay in between. The chain's CDR3 is CASSFGVSSYNEQFF. The covered CDR3 bases are TGTGCCAGCAGCTTCGGGGTAAGCTCCTACAATGAG.

Details on this clone: The read ends 3 residues early relative to the CDR3; the germline J gene fills the gap. The J gene is TRBJ1-5, the V gene TRBV30; TRBD1 aligns across 7 bases. Germline V gene sequence: CDR1 GTSNPN, CDR2 SVGIG (reference sequence). V trimming: 2 bases; J trimming: 0 bases; junction bases outside the gene matches: 16. This CDR3 has 19 amino acids. Partial CDR3 DNA: TGTGCCTGGAGTAGACCGAACAGGGGTTGGGGGAATAGCAATCAGCCC. It is translated as CAWSRPNRGWGNSNQP. In full, the CDR3 reads CAWSRPNRGWGNSNQPQHF.

Comment on this clone: Read coverage stops 3 residues before the CDR3 terminus; the germline J gene supplies the remainder. This chain connects TRBV7-9 to TRBJ1-2; D may be TRBD1 (5 bases). V lost 5 bases and J 7 bases, leaving 14 bases between the germline ends. The V gene's germline CDR1 is SEHNR and CDR2 FQNEAQ (reference sequence). CDR3 length: 13 residues. Partial CDR3 DNA: TGTGCCAGCAGCCGGAGGGGAGTGAGTGGC. As protein: CASSRRGVSG. The CDR3 reads in full as CASSRRGVSGYTF.

With respect to this clone: The sequenced fragment ends 3 residues before the CDR3 boundary, so the rest is inferred from the germline J gene. This chain uses TRBV20-1 with TRBJ2-3; 9 nucleotides match TRBD2. This CDR3 is 14 amino acids long. The V gene's germline CDR1 is DFQATT and CDR2 SNEGSKA (reference sequence). V dropped 3 bases and J dropped 4; count of bases not matched to a gene: 5. The CDR3 bases that were read are TGCAGTGCTAGGCTAGCGGGGTTGGCAGATACG. Encoded protein: CSARLAGLADT. The full CDR3 is CSARLAGLADTQYF.

Points on this clone: The read terminates 3 residues before the CDR3 end, so the remaining end is supplied by the germline J gene. The chain joins TRBV27 to TRBJ2-3; tentative D call: TRBD2 (6 bases). The V gene's germline CDR1 is MNHEY and CDR2 SMNVEV (reference sequence). V lost 3 bases and J lost 3, with 16 bases in between. The CDR3 is 16 residues long. CDR3 DNA, as far as it was read: TGTGCCAGCAGTTTGGGTCTCGGGGGAGAGACAGATACG. It translates to CASSLGLGGETDT. The CDR3 in its entirety is CASSLGLGGETDTQYF.

As regards this clone: The read terminates 3 residues before the CDR3 end, so the remaining end is supplied by the germline J gene. The rearrangement links TRBV5-1 to TRBJ2-5, with TRBD2 identical over 9 bases. CDR1 is SGHRS, CDR2 YFSETQ, per germline. This CDR3 has 16 amino acids. The junction had 7 bases not matched to a gene; V was cut back by 2 bases and J by 2 bases. This CDR3 reads CASSFPAGGRQETQYF. The sequenced part of the CDR3 DNA is TGCGCCAGCAGCTTCCCCGCGGGAGGGAGGCAAGAGACC.

Comment on this clone: The read stops 3 residues short of the end of the CDR3; the missing end is completed from the germline J gene. This chain connects TRBV2 to TRBJ2-1; D possibly matches TRBD1 or TRBD2 (5 bases each). Germline CDR1 and CDR2: SNHLY and FYNNEI. This CDR3 has 16 residues. The V end lost 1 base, the J end lost 2 bases, and 12 bases lay between the germline ends. CDR3 DNA, as far as it was read: TGTGCCAGCAGTGAAGGGTCGAGGGGTCCCTACAATGAG. Protein product: CASSEGSRGPYNE. In full, the CDR3 reads CASSEGSRGPYNEQFF.

On this clone: The read terminates 3 residues before the CDR3 end, so the remaining end is supplied by the germline J gene. This chain joins TRBV5-1 and TRBJ1-4; 8 bases are a match to TRBD1. From germline, CDR1 is SGHRS and CDR2 YFSETQ. CDR3 length: 16 amino acids. CDR3 DNA, as far as it was read: TGCGCCAGCAGCGGTGGACAGGGCGGTGGGGCCAACGTA. Its protein is CASSGGQGGGANV. The full-length CDR3 reads as CASSGGQGGGANVLFF.

Turning to this clone: The CDR3 is cut off 3 residues early in the read; its end comes from the germline J gene. The rearrangement uses TRBV28 and TRBJ2-7; 8 bases match TRBD2. CDR1 and CDR2 (germline): MDHEN, SYDVKM. This CDR3 has 14 amino acids. V lost 5 bases, J lost 3 bases, and 6 bases stayed unmatched. The chain's CDR3 is CASSPGTSRYEQYF. The sequenced part of the CDR3 DNA is TGTGCCAGCAGTCCCGGGACTAGTCGCTACGAG.

The CDR3 loop is CSVVGQGSNYGYTF. The covered CDR3 bases are TGCAGCGTTGTCGGACAGGGGAGTAACTATGGC. The chain employs TRBV29-1 and TRBJ1-2, with 9 bases aligning to TRBD1. Sequencing ends 3 residues short of the CDR3 end; the germline J gene provides the rest. The CDR3 consists of 14 residues. Germline V gives CDR1 SQVTM, CDR2 ANQGSEA. The junction had 4 bases not matched to a gene; V was cut back by 4 bases and J by 1 base.

Concerning this clone itself: The DNA ends 3 residues before the CDR3 does, and the rest of the CDR3 is filled in from the germline J gene. J is TRBJ1-5 and V is TRBV30; D possibly corresponds to TRBD1 (6 bases). The V and J ends lost 2 bases and 3 bases respectively, with 11 bases between them. Germline CDR1 is GTSNPN and CDR2 is SVGIG (reference sequence). This CDR3 has 14 amino acids. The CDR3 protein is CAWSRGQDNQPQHF. The covered CDR3 bases are TGTGCCTGGAGTCGGGGACAAGACAATCAGCCC.

Points on this clone: Read sequence stops 3 residues before the CDR3 end, and the germline J gene provides the missing end. This rearrangement joins TRBV20-1 to TRBJ2-1; D unclear. The CDR3 runs to 15 residues. The V and J ends lost 3 bases and 9 bases respectively, with 21 bases between them. Per germline, CDR1 DFQATT and CDR2 SNEGSKA (reference sequence). The CDR3 bases that were read are TGCAGTGCTAGCCCCCCGGAGCTAGTGACCTCTGAG. Its protein product is CSASPPELVTSE. The entire CDR3 sequence reads CSASPPELVTSEQFF.

About this clone itself: The read is 3 residues too short to cover the CDR3 end, so that end is filled in from the germline J gene. This chain connects TRBV7-9 to TRBJ1-6; 8 nucleotides line up with TRBD1. The CDR3 contains 14 residues. CDR1 and CDR2 (germline): SEHNR, FQNEAQ (reference sequence). Trimming took 3 bases from V and 8 from J; bases not matched to a gene: 3. CDR3 DNA, as far as it was read: TGTGCCAGCAGCTTGCAGGGGGCGCATTCACCC. This translates into CASSLQGAHSP. Given in full, the CDR3 is CASSLQGAHSPLHF.

About this clone: The sequence runs out 3 residues before the end of the CDR3; the remainder is reconstructed from the germline J gene. This chain uses TRBV19 with TRBJ1-1; possible D gene TRBD1, 5 bases. This CDR3 contains 13 residues. The germline CDR1 and CDR2 sequences are LNHDA and SQIVND (reference sequence). Deletions cut 6 bases from V and 4 bases from J, with 12 bases between. The CDR3 reads CASRGVPSTEAFF. The part of the CDR3 DNA that was read is TGTGCCAGTAGAGGGGTCCCGTCCACTGAA.

Remarks on this clone: The sequence runs out 3 residues before the end of the CDR3; the remainder is reconstructed from the germline J gene. The chain recombines TRBV15 with TRBJ1-5; D gene ambiguous. This CDR3 spans 18 amino acids. With 1 base removed from V and 2 bases from J, the gap between germline ends came to 18 bases. Germline lookup yields CDR1 LNHNV and CDR2 YYDKDF (reference sequence). CDR3 residues: CATSRVRSQLAGNQPQHF. Partial CDR3 DNA: TGTGCCACCAGCAGAGTAAGGTCACAGCTAGCTGGCAATCAGCCC.

With regard to this clone: The read falls 3 residues short of the CDR3 end, and the missing part is taken from the germline J gene. J is TRBJ2-7 and V is TRBV20-1; unclear D gene. The CDR3 consists of 13 residues. Between the trimmed V and J ends, which lost 5 bases and 6 bases, there was a span of 17 bases. Germline lookup yields CDR1 DFQATT and CDR2 SNEGSKA (reference sequence). Partial CDR3 DNA: TGCAGTGCTGACGACACAGTACGAGGCGAG. It is translated as CSADDTVRGE. The full CDR3 is CSADDTVRGEQYF.